This TCR beta chain was captured by sequencing in a study of blood T cell repertoires in COVID-19. This CDR3 is 13 amino acids long. Trimming cost V 3 bases and J 1 base, with 6 bases left between them. Measured with immunoSEQ multiplex PCR; TCRdb has only the in-frame clones, and not every one. The sample carries 55,000 to 80,000 clones, approximately 90% recorded once. The TCR was taken from a woman aged 60 to 75 with acute or convalescent COVID-19. The gene calls are TRBV12-3 or TRBV12-4 and TRBJ2-5; D is possibly TRBD1 (5 bases). The sequenced sample was peripheral blood. The DNA of the CDR3 is TGTGCCAGCAGTTTCGACAGCCAAGAGACCCAGTACTTC. Protein: CASSFDSQETQYF.